Described below is a single T cell receptor (beta chain) sequence and its context. Its antigen is not known. CDR1 is SGHKS, CDR2 YYEKEE, per germline (reference sequence). The CDR3 covers 15 residues. V dropped 2 bases and J dropped 8 bases, with 17 bases sitting between them. Next came a second PCR, run for roughly 6 to 11 cycles, which used a sample-barcoded 5' primer along with a J-beta primer mix. In TCRdb, the 5' RACE reads were re-called with MiXCR into one record per CDR3 protein. The sample lists roughly 800,000 distinct CDR3 sequences; approximately 55% were seen once. This entry belongs to a study of blood T cells in healthy people across ages. Study-wide results and limits: Estimated diversity, derived from one million T cells, was regarded as an underestimate.

Researchers collected about 9.6 milliliters of peripheral blood from every single donor. Material for sequencing was blood. The V gene is TRBV5-5, the J gene TRBJ2-1; maybe TRBD1 (6 bases). This TCR was sampled from a man older than 75 in good health. Written as DNA, the CDR3 is TGTGCCAGCAGCTTAGTTGCTCTAGGGGGTGATGAGCAGTTCTTC. Translated: CASSLVALGGDEQFF.